Each of the 6 T cell receptor beta chains below was sequenced from the same sample in a study of CD8 T cells in ankylosing spondylitis. TCRdb re-called the 5' RACE reads through MiXCR, storing one row per CDR3 protein. Of approximately 220,000 distinct CDR3 sequences listed, over 9.5% are singletons. Source material: blood, either unsorted or a sorted T cell fraction (not recorded which). All receptors derive from a male donor with ankylosing spondylitis or in good health (not recorded which).

This clonotype was recorded at least ten times. V gene TRBV20-1 combines with J gene TRBJ1-2; D is undetermined. This CDR3 has 16 amino acids. V shed 2 bases and J shed 6 bases, with 22 bases lying between them. The germline V gene has CDR1 DFQATT and CDR2 SNEGSKA (reference sequence). The CDR3 DNA reads as TGCAGTGCTAGAATCCCTCCAGTTTCGAGGTGGGATGGCTACACCTTC. Its protein product is CSARIPPVSRWDGYTF.

This clonotype was picked up many times. This sequence joins TRBV7-2 and TRBJ2-2; D uncertain. V shed 1 base and J shed 1 base, with 7 bases lying between them. This CDR3 comprises 15 residues. CDR1 and CDR2 (germline): SGHTA, FQGNSA. Written as DNA, the CDR3 is TGTGCCAGCAGCTTAGTACAGATGAACACCGGGGAGCTGTTTTTT. It translates to CASSLVQMNTGELFF.

At least ten counts were recorded for this clonotype. J is TRBJ2-2 and V is TRBV19; 10 bases are shared with TRBD1. The CDR3 spans 14 residues. The germline V gene encodes CDR1 LNHDA and CDR2 SQIVND (reference sequence). After removal of 3 bases from V and 9 bases from J, the junction contained 4 bases not matched to a gene. The CDR3 nucleotides read TGTGCCAGTAGTATGGGACAGGGGCTCCGGGAGCTGTTTTTT. Translated: CASSMGQGLRELFF.

V and J are TRBV3-1 and TRBJ1-2, with a possible D match to TRBD1 (5 bases). This CDR3 is built from 15 residues. The germline gives CDR1 LGHDT, CDR2 YNNKEL (reference sequence). V was shortened by 1 base and J by 4 bases, with 13 bases between the two germline ends. Written as DNA, the CDR3 is TGTGCCAGCAGCCAAGGGGACCCCGGCGGCTATGGCTACACCTTC. Protein product: CASSQGDPGGYGYTF.

The chain couples TRBV7-2 to TRBJ2-3; perhaps TRBD2 as D (5 bases). Per germline, CDR1 SGHTA and CDR2 FQGNSA. V was cut by 5 bases and J by 2 bases, with 14 bases left in between. The CDR3 covers 15 residues. Here the CDR3 reads CASSPEANPTDTQYF. CDR3 in DNA: TGTGCCAGCAGCCCGGAGGCCAACCCCACAGATACGCAGTATTTT.

This clonotype was observed at least ten times. This chain joins TRBV7-2 and TRBJ1-2; the D is unclear. Germline lookup yields CDR1 SGHTA and CDR2 FQGNSA. The CDR3 loop spans 15 amino acids. Deletions cut 4 bases from V and 3 bases from J, with 15 bases between. The CDR3 sequence is CASSSRSSEDYGYTF. The CDR3, as DNA: TGTGCCAGCAGCTCCCGGTCTTCGGAGGACTATGGCTACACCTTC. Filled out from reference TRBV7-2 and TRBJ1-2, the complete variable domain reads GAGVSQSPSNKVTEKGKDVELRCDPISGHTALYWYRQSLGQGLEFLIYFQGNSAPDKSGLPSDRFSAERTGGSVSTLTIQRTQQEDSAVYLCASSSRSSEDYGYTFGSGTRLTVV.